The text below deals with one T cell receptor beta chain. This sample is drawn from a study of blood T cell repertoires in COVID-19. Authors' analysis steps: Scientists estimated how many nucleated cells there were by amplifying reference gene primers. Clones were read by immunoSEQ multiplex PCR, and TCRdb kept only the in-frame ones, dropping some. The V and J calls and clone size were taken over from that table, and D and trimming were inferred from the DNA. Of over 300,000 clones detected, around 87% appear once; the ten largest clones hold 6.5%. The germline CDR1 and CDR2 sequences are MNHNY and SVGAGI (reference sequence). The length of the CDR3 is 14 residues. V was trimmed by 2 bases and J by 6 bases, leaving 11 bases between them.

This rearrangement joins TRBV6-6 to TRBJ1-5; weak D call: TRBD1 (6 bases). Specimen: peripheral blood. The sequence was obtained from a man aged 18 to 29 with active or convalescent COVID-19. CDR3 loop: CASSYAPGVQPQHF. Here the CDR3 DNA reads TGTGCCAGCAGTTACGCGCCAGGGGTTCAGCCCCAGCATTTT.